These T cell receptor beta chains were read from a single sample in a study of blood T cell repertoires in COVID-19. Sequenced by immunoSEQ multiplex PCR; TCRdb stores in-frame clones only, minus some. The sample comprises some 100,000 clones, approximately 85% of which are singletons, and roughly 27% rests with the top ten. The sample consisted of peripheral blood. Source of these receptors: a human donor in a cohort sampled during active COVID-19. The CDR3 runs from the conserved cysteine through the conserved F or W. D genes are given only for firm matches. Rows may omit the clone size; those that give it use once, few, many or a size class.

-	TRBV11-2	TRBJ2-7	-	TGTGCCAGCAGCTTCCCGGGGATACACGAGCAGTACTTC	CASSFPGIHEQYF
-	TRBV9	TRBJ1-4	-	TGTGCCAGCAGCCCTTCTGGACAGCCAACTAATGAAAAACTGTTTTTT	CASSPSGQPTNEKLFF
TRBD1	TRBV19	TRBJ1-2	-	TGTGCCAGTAGTCTCCGGGACAGGTACAACTATGGCTACACCTTC	CASSLRDRYNYGYTF
TRBD1	TRBV11-2	TRBJ2-2	-	TGTGCCAGCAGCGCCAGACAGGGTAGCAACACCGGGGAGCTGTTTTTT	CASSARQGSNTGELFF
TRBD2	TRBV5-6	TRBJ2-7	-	TGTGCCAGCAGCTTCTCTAGCGGCTACGAGCAGTACTTC	CASSFSSGYEQYF
TRBD1	TRBV6-6	TRBJ2-2	once	TGTGCCAGCAGTCGACGCGGACAGGCTAACACCGGGGAGCTGTTTTTT	CASSRRGQANTGELFF
TRBD1	TRBV5-6	TRBJ2-7	-	TGTGCCAGCACCCTGGACAGGCCACCCTACGAGCAGTACTTC	CASTLDRPPYEQYF
-	TRBV27	TRBJ1-5	-	TGTGCCACCAGCGACACTAATCAGCCCCAGCATTTT	CATSDTNQPQHF
TRBD1	TRBV18	TRBJ2-7	-	TGTGCCAGCTCTCTGACAGGGGATAACGACGAGCAGTACTTC	CASSLTGDNDEQYF
-	TRBV28	TRBJ2-7	-	TGTGCCAGCAGCGGACGTAGGGTTTTACTAGCCTACGAGCAGTACTTC	CASSGRRVLLAYEQYF
-	TRBV4-2	TRBJ1-4	-	TGTGCCAGCAGCCCCCGGGGAGCCGATGAAAAACTGTTTTTT	CASSPRGADEKLFF
TRBD1	TRBV14	TRBJ2-1	many	TGTGCCAGCAGCCTCCGGGACAGGGACCACAATGAGCAGTTCTTC	CASSLRDRDHNEQFF
-	TRBV10-2	TRBJ1-5	-	TGCGCCAGCAGTGAGGGGGCGCGGCAGCCCCAGCATTTT	CASSEGARQPQHF
TRBD2	TRBV5-1	TRBJ2-5	-	TGCGCCCGCCCCCTGGGACTAGCGGGATCCAAAGAGACCCAGTACTTC	CARPLGLAGSKETQYF
-	TRBV6-4	TRBJ2-3	-	TGTGCCAGCAGTGTGGCTGGCGGGTCAGATACGCAGTATTTT	CASSVAGGSDTQYF
-	TRBV28	TRBJ2-1	-	TGTGCCAGCAGTCTTAAGACAGCTAGGCAAAATGAGCAGTTCTTC	CASSLKTARQNEQFF
-	TRBV19	TRBJ2-2	once	TGTGCCAGTAGTTGGGGGCGGACGAACACCGGGGAGCTGTTTTTT	CASSWGRTNTGELFF
-	TRBV15	TRBJ2-1	-	TGTGCCACCAGCAGCGGACTGTTTTCCTACAATGAGCAGTTCTTC	CATSSGLFSYNEQFF
-	TRBV27	TRBJ2-1	once	TGTGCCACCTCAACGACTGAGAGCTCCTACAATGAGCAGTTCTTC	CATSTTESSYNEQFF
TRBD2	TRBV5-5	TRBJ2-1	-	TGTGCCAGCAGCTTGGAAGGTGGCGGGAGTGAGCAGTTCTTC	CASSLEGGGSEQFF
-	TRBV7-9	TRBJ1-2	-	TGTGCCAGCAGCTTAGCGGAGACAGGCGGATATGGCTACACCTTC	CASSLAETGGYGYTF
-	TRBV2	TRBJ1-5	-	TGTGCCAGCAGGGAGGGCAATCAGCCCCAGCATTTT	CASREGNQPQHF
-	TRBV19	TRBJ1-1	-	TGTGCCAGTAGTAGCACCGCGGGGGCCACTGAAGCTTTCTTT	CASSSTAGATEAFF
TRBD2	TRBV28	TRBJ2-1	-	TGTGCCAGCAGTTTAGGTACTAGCGGGAGTCTCTACAATGAGCAGTTCTTC	CASSLGTSGSLYNEQFF
-	TRBV28	TRBJ1-1	-	TGTGCCAGCAGCCCTTCAGGGTTCGCCAGGGCTTTCTTT	CASSPSGFARAFF
TRBD2	TRBV30	TRBJ2-2	-	TGTGCCTGGGAGGGCCTAGCGGCTACCGGGGAGCTGTTTTTT	CAWEGLAATGELFF
-	TRBV5-1	TRBJ2-5	-	TGCGCCAGCAGCACCCACAGGGGAGGAGAGACCCAGTACTTC	CASSTHRGGETQYF
-	TRBV25-1	TRBJ1-6	-	TGTGCCAGCAGCCAGACGGGGATCTATAATTCACCCCTCCACTTT	CASSQTGIYNSPLHF
-	TRBV7-8	TRBJ2-7	-	TGTGCCAGCAGCCCCCTGGCAGTTAATTACGAGCAGTACTTC	CASSPLAVNYEQYF
-	TRBV28	TRBJ2-1	once	TGTGCCAGCAGTTTTCAGGGCATCAATGAGCAGTTCTTC	CASSFQGINEQFF
TRBD2	TRBV12-3/TRBV12-4	TRBJ2-7	-	TGTGCCAGCAGTGCCGGGACTACCTACGAGCAGTACTTC	CASSAGTTYEQYF
-	TRBV30	TRBJ1-6	-	TGTGCCTGGAGTGTGGCCAGGGTGAATTCACCCCTCCACTTT	CAWSVARVNSPLHF
TRBD1	TRBV7-2	TRBJ1-2	few	TGTGCCAGCAGCTTAGAGGGGGCAAAGGGCTACACCTTC	CASSLEGAKGYTF
TRBD2	TRBV4-3	TRBJ2-1	-	TGCGCCAGCAGCCCGAGCGGGAGCCCCTACAATGAGCAGTTCTTC	CASSPSGSPYNEQFF
TRBD2	TRBV7-9	TRBJ2-5	-	TGTGCCAGCAGCCTATTTAGGTTAGAGCTAGCGGGAACCCAAGAGACCCAGTACTTC	CASSLFRLELAGTQETQYF
TRBD1	TRBV5-1	TRBJ2-5	-	TGCGCCAGCAGCGAGGACAGGGATGAGACCCAGTACTTC	CASSEDRDETQYF
TRBD1	TRBV6-6	TRBJ1-3	once	TGTGCCAGCAGTCGATCCGGGACAGGCTCTGGAAACACCATATATTTT	CASSRSGTGSGNTIYF
-	TRBV19	TRBJ2-1	-	TGTGCCAGTAGTCCCGCCGAGCGGGTACTTCCCTACAATGAGCAGTTCTTC	CASSPAERVLPYNEQFF
TRBD2	TRBV7-2	TRBJ2-3	-	TGTGCCAGCAGCTCCCGGACTAGCGGGGGGTTGGTAGATACGCAGTATTTT	CASSSRTSGGLVDTQYF
TRBD1	TRBV3-1/TRBV3-2	TRBJ1-4	-	TGTGCCAGCAGCCAACCCACAGGGGGTGTTGAAAAACTGTTTTTT	CASSQPTGGVEKLFF
TRBD1	TRBV27	TRBJ1-2	-	TGTGCCAGCAGTTTGACCGGGACAGGGGGCTCGGAGGGCTACACCTTC	CASSLTGTGGSEGYTF
TRBD2	TRBV5-1	TRBJ2-2	few	TGCGCCAGCAGCCCCCCGGGGGGGACAACCGGGGAGCTGTTTTTT	CASSPPGGTTGELFF
TRBD1	TRBV6-2/TRBV6-3	TRBJ1-2	once	TGTGCCAGCACCCCGGACAGGGGGCGCATCCCTGGCTACACCTTC	CASTPDRGRIPGYTF
TRBD2	TRBV18	TRBJ2-1	few	TGTGCCAGCTCACCATGGACTAGCGGTTCCTACAATGAGCAGTTCTTC	CASSPWTSGSYNEQFF
-	TRBV11-2	TRBJ2-7	-	TGTGCCAGCAGCCTATACTACGAGCAGTACTTC	CASSLYYEQYF
TRBD2	TRBV4-3	TRBJ2-1	-	TGCGCCAGCAGCGGCAGGGAGGGTGAGAATGAGCAGTTCTTC	CASSGREGENEQFF
-	TRBV12-3/TRBV12-4	TRBJ2-1	-	TGTGCCAGCAGTAGCACTAGAGTAGGTGAGCAGTTCTTC	CASSSTRVGEQFF
-	TRBV27	TRBJ2-1	-	TGTGCCAGCAGTTTAGAGGGAGTAAGCAATGAGCAGTTCTTC	CASSLEGVSNEQFF
TRBD2	TRBV6-6	TRBJ2-7	-	TGTGCTTCGACTAGCGGGAGGGGAGGGGAGCAGTACTTC	CASTSGRGGEQYF
-	TRBV6-5	TRBJ2-7	-	TGTGCCAGCAGTTACAAGCAGGGGGAGGAGTACTTC	CASSYKQGEEYF
TRBD1	TRBV24-1	TRBJ2-7	-	TGTGCCACCAGTGTCGTTACAGGGGGCGAGCAGTACTTC	CATSVVTGGEQYF
-	TRBV27	TRBJ1-1	-	TGTGCCAGCAGGCTAAAGGACACGGGTTTGACTGAAGCTTTCTTT	CASRLKDTGLTEAFF
-	TRBV12-3/TRBV12-4	TRBJ1-2	once	TGTGCCATATGGGCAGGGGAGGGCTACACCTTC	CAIWAGEGYTF
-	TRBV7-2	TRBJ1-6	-	TGTGCCAGCAGCCTCCTAGGGGGGGGAAATTCACCCCTCCACTTT	CASSLLGGGNSPLHF
TRBD1	TRBV10-1	TRBJ1-4	-	TGCGCCAGCAGTGAGCGACAGGGGGCTTACTCTAATGAAAAACTGTTTTTT	CASSERQGAYSNEKLFF
TRBD1	TRBV29-1	TRBJ2-2	-	TGCAGCGTTGGGACAGGGCTCGGGGAGCTGTTTTTT	CSVGTGLGELFF
-	TRBV5-6	TRBJ2-3	-	TGTGCCAGCAGCTTGTGGGGACAATCCACAGATACGCAGTATTTT	CASSLWGQSTDTQYF